The text below deals with one T cell receptor beta chain. The target antigen is unknown. This table comes from immunoSEQ multiplex PCR, and its TCRdb copy is limited to in-frame clones, with some not included. The sample holds roughly 1,500,000 clones, 98% seen once. The data belong to a study of shared clonotypes between healthy human individuals. In the study overall: A couple of female and a few male donors aged 18 to 49 were enrolled.

Findings and limits, study-wide: Incompleteness in sorted-subset sequencing, despite large depth, was shown by rarefaction. Roughly 5% of naive CD4 clonotypes were common to several donors.

The TCR sequence derives from a man aged 30-40 years in good health. The source material was naive CD4+ T cells sorted from blood. Subset: CD45RA+ positively selected.

The CDR3 DNA reads as TGCGCCAGCAGCTTGGCCGTTGGCAAAGAGACCCAGTACTTC. Translated: CASSLAVGKETQYF. This chain joins TRBV5-1 and TRBJ2-5, with D unresolved. The germline V gene has CDR1 SGHRS and CDR2 YFSETQ. V was clipped by 0 bases and J by 3 bases, with 9 bases between them. The CDR3 runs to 14 residues.